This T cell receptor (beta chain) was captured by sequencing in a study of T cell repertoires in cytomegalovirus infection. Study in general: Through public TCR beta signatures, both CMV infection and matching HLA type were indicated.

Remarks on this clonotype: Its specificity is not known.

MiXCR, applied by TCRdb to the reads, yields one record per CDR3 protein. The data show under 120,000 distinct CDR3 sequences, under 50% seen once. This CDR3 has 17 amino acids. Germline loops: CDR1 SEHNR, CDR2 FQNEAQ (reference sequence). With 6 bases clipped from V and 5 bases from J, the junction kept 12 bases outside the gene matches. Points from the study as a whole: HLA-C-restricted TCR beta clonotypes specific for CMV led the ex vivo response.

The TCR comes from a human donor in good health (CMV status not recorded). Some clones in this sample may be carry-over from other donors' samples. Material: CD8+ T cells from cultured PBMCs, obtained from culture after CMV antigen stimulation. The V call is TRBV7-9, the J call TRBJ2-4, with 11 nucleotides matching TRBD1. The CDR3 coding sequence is TGTGCCAGCAGACAAACCCGGACAGGGGGCGGGCAAAACATTCAGTACTTC. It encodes CASRQTRTGGGQNIQYF.